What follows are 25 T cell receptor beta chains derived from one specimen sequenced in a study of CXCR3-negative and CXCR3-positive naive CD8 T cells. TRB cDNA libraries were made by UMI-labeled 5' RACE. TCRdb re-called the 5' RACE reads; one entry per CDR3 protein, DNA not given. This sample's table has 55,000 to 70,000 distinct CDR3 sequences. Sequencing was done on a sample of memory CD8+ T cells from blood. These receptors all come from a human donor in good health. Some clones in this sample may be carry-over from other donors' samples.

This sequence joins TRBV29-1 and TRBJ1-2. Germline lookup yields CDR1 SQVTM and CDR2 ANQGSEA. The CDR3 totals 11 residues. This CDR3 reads CSVEDIYGYTF.

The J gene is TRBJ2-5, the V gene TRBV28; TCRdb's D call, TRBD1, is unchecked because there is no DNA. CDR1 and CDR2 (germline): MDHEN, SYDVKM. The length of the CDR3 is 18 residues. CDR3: CASSPSLRDRVYGETQYF.

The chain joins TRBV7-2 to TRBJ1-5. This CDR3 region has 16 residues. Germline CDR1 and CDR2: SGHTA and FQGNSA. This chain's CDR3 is CSLNYEGTYSNQPQHF.

The CDR3 loop reads CASSQDLGRNNSPLHF. J is TRBJ1-6 and V is TRBV4-3. The CDR3 is 16 amino acids. CDR1 is LGHNA, CDR2 YSLEER, per germline.

CDR3 sequence reads: CASSHDREAEAFF. The rearrangement joins TRBV4-3 to TRBJ1-1. Germline CDR1 reads LGHNA; CDR2 reads YSLEER. This CDR3 comprises 13 residues.

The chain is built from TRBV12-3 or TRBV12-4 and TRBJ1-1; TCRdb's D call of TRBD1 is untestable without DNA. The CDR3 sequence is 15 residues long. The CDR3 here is CASSFTGTENTEAFF.

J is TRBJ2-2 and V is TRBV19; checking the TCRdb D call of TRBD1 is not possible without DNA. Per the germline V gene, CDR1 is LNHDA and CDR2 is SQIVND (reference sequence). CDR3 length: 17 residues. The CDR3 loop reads CASSPRPGQLYTGELFF.

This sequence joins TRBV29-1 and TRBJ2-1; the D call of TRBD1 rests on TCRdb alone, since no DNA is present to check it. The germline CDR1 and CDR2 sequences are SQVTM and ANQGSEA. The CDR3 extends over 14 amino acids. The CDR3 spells CSVEGDTEGARQFF.

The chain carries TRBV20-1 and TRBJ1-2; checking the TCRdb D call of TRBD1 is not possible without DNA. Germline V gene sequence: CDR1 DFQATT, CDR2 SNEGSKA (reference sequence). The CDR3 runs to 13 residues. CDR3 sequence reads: CSAPEGPGEGYTF.

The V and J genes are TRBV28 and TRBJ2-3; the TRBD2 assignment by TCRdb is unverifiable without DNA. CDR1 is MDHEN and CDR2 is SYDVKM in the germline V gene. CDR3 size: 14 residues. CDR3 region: CASSPGLFTDTQYF. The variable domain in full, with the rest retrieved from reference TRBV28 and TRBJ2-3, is DVKVTQSSRYLVKRTGEKVFLECVQDMDHENMFWYRQDPGLGLRLIYFSYDVKMKEKGDIPEGYSVSREKKERFSLILESASTNQTSMYLCASSPGLFTDTQYFGPGTRLTVL.

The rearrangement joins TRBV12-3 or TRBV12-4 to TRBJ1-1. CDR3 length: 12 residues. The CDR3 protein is CASRIQNTEAFF.

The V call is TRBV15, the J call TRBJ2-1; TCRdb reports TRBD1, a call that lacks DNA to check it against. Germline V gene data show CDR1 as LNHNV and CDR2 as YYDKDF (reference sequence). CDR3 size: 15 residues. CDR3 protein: CATSSLRDSYNEQFF.

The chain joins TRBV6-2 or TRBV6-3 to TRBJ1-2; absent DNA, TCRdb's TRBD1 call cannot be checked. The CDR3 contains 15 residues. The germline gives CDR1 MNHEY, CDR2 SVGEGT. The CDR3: CASSYRTGLNYGYTF.

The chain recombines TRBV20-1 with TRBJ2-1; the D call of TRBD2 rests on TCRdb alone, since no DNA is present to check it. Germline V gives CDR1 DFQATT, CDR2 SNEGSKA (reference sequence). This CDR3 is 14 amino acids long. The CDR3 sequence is CSADTSGGANEQFF.

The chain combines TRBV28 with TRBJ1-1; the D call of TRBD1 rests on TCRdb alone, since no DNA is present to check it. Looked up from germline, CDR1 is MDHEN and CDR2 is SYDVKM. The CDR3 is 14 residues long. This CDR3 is CASSSRQFLAEAFF.

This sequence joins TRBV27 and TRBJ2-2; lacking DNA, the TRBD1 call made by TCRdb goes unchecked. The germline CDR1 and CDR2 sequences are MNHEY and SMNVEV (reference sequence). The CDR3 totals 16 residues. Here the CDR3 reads CASSLGSPDTAGELFF.

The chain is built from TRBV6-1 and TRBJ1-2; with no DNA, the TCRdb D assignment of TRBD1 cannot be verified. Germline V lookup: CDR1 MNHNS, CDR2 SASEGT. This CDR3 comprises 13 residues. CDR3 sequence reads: CASSEARGDGYTF.

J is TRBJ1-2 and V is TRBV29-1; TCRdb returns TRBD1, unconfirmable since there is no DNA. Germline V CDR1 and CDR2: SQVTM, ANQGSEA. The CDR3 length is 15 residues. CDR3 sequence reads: CSVEGTGGLVYGYTF.

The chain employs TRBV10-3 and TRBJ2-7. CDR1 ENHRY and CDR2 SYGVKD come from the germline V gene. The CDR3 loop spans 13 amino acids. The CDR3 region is CAIKAEARYEQYF.

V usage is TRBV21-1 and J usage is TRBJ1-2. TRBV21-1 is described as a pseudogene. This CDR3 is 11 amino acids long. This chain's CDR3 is CASSKGPRRTF.

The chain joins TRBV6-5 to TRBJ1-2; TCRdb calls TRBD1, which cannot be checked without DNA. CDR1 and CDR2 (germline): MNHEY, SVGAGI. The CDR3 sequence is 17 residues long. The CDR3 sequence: CASSLLQGEGSGYGYTF.

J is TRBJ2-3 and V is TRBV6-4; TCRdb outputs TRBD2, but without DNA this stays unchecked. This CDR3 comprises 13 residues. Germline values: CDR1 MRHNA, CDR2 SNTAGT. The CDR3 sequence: CASSRGEADTQYF.

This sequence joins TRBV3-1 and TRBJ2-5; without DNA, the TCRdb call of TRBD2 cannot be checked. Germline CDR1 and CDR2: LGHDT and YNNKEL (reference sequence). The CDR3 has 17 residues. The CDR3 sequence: CASSQGSLAGGGETQYF.

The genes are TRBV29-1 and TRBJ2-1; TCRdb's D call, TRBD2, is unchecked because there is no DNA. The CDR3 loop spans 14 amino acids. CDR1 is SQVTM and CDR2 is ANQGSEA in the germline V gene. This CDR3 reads CSVEFSGGYNEQFF.

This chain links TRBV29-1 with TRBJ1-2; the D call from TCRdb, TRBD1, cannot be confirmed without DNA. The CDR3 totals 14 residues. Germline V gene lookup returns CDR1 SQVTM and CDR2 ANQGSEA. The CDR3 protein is CSVEVAGADYGYTF.